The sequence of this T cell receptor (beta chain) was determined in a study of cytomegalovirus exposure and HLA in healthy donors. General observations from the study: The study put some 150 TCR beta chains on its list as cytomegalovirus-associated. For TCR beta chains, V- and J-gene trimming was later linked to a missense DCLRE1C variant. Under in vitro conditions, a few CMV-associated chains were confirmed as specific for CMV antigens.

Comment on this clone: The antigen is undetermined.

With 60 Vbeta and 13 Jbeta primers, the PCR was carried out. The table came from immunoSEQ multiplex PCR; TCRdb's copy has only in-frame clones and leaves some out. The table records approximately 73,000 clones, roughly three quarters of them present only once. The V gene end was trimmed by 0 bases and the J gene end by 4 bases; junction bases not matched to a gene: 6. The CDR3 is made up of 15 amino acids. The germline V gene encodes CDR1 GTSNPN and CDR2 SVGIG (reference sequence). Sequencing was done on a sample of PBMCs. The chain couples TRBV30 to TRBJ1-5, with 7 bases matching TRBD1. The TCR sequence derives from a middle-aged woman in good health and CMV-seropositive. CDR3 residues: CAWSVRAGGNQPQHF. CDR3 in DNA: TGTGCCTGGAGTGTACGGGCAGGGGGTAATCAGCCCCAGCATTTT. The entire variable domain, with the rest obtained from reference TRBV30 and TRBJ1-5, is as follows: SQTIHQWPATLVQPVGSPLSLECTVEGTSNPNLYWYRQAAGRGLQLLFYSVGIGQISSEVPQNLSASRPQDRQFILSSKKLLLSDSGFYLCAWSVRAGGNQPQHFGDGTRLSIL.